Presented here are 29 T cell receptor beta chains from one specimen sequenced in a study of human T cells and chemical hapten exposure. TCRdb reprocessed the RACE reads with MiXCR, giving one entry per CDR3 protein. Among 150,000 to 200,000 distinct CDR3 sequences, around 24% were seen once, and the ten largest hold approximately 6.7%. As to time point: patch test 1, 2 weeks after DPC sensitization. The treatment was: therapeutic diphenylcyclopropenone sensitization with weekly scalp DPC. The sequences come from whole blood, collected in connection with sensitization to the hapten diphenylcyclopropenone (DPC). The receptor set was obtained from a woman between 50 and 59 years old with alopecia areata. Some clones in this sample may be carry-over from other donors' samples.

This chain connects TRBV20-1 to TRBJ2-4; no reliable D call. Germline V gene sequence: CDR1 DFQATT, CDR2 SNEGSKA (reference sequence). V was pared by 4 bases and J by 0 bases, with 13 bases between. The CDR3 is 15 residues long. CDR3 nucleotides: TGCAGTGCTACGGGTCCCCGATTAGCCAAAAACATTCAGTACTTC. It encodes CSATGPRLAKNIQYF.

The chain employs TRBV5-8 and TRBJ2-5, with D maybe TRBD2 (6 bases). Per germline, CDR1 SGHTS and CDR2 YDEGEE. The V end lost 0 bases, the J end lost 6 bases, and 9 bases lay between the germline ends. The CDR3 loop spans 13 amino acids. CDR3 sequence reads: CASSLDGGQTQYF. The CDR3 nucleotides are TGTGCCAGCAGCTTGGACGGGGGACAGACCCAGTACTTC.

CDR3 nucleotides: TGTGCCAGCAGTGAAGTCGACGCCTACTATGGCTACACCTTC. Translated, it gives CASSEVDAYYGYTF. The V call is TRBV25-1, the J call TRBJ1-2, with no clear D. This CDR3 region has 14 residues. Germline V gene data show CDR1 as MGHDK and CDR2 as SYGVNS. The V gene lost 2 bases and the J gene lost 3 bases, with 10 bases spanning the gap.

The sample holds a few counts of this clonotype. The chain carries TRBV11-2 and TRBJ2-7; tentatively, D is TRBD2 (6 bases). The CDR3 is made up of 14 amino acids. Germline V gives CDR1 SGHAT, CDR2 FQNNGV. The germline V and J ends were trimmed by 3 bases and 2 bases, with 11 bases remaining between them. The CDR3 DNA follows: TGTGCCAGCAGCTTGACCGGGACTCCCTACGAGCAGTACTTC. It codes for CASSLTGTPYEQYF.

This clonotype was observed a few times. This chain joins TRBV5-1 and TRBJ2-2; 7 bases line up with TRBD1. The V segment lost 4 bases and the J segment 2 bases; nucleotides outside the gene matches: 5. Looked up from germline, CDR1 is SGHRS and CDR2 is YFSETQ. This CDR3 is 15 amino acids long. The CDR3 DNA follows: TGCGCCAGCAGCCTTGGGACAGCCAACACCGGGGAGCTGTTTTTT. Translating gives CASSLGTANTGELFF.

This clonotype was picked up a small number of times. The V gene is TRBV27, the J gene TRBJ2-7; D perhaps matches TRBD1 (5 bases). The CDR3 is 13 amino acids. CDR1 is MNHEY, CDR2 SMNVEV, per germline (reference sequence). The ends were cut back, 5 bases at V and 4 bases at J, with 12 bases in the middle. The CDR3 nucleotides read TGTGCCAGCAGTATCCAGGGTGCGTACGAGCAGTACTTC. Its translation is CASSIQGAYEQYF.

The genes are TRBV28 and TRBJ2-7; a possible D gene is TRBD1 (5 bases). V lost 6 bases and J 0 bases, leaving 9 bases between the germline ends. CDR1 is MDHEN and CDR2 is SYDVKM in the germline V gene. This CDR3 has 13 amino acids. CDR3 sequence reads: CASSGRVSYEQYF. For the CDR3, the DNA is TGTGCCAGCAGCGGCAGGGTCTCCTACGAGCAGTACTTC.

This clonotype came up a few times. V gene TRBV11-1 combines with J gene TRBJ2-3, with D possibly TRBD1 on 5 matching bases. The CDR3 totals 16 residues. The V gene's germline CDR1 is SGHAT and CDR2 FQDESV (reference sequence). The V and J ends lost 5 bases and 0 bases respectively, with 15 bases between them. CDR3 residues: CASSLRTPSSTDTQYF. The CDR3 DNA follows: TGTGCCAGCAGCCTACGGACACCGTCTAGCACAGATACGCAGTATTTT.

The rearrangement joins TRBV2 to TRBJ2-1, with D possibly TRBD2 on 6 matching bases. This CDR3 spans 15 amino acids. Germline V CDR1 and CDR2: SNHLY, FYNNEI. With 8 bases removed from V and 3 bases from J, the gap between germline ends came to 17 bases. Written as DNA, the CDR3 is TGTGCCAGCGATAGCGGAGAGGGGAGCTACAATGAGCAGTTCTTC. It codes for CASDSGEGSYNEQFF.

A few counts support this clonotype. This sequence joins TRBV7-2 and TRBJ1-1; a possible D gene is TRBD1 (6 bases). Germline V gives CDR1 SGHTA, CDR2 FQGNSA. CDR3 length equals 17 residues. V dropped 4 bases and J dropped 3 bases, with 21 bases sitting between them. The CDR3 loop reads CASSSPWGGGRDTEAFF. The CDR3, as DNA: TGTGCCAGCAGCTCCCCGTGGGGGGGGGGCCGGGACACTGAAGCTTTCTTT.

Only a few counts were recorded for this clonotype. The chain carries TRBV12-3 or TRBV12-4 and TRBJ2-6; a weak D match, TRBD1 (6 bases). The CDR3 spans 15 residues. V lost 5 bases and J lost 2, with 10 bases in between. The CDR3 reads CASSQNRAGANVLTF. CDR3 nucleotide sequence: TGTGCCAGCAGTCAAAACAGGGCTGGGGCCAACGTCCTGACTTTC.

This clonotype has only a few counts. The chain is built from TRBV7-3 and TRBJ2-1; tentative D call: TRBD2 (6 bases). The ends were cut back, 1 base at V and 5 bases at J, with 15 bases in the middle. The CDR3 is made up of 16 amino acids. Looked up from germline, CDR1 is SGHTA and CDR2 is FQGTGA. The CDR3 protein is CASSLIGGALNNEQFF. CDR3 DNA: TGTGCCAGCAGCTTAATCGGCGGGGCCCTCAACAATGAGCAGTTCTTC.

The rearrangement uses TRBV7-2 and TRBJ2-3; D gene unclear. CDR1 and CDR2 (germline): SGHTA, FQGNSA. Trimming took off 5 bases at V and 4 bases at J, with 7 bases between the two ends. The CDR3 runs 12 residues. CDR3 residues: CASSAWADTQYF. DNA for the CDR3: TGTGCCAGCAGCGCCTGGGCAGATACGCAGTATTTT.

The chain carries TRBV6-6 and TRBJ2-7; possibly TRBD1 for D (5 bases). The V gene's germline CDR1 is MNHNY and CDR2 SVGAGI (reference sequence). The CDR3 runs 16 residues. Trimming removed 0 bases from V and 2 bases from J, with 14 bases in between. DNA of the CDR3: TGTGCCAGCAGTTACTCGATGACGCAGACAGCCTACGAGCAGTACTTC. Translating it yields CASSYSMTQTAYEQYF.

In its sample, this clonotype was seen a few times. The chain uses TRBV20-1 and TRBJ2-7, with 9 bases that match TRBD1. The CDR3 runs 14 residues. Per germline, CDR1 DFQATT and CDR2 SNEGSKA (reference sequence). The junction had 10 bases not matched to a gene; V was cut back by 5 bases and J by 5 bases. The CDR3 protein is CSAHRGLNNDEQYF. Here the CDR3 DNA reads TGCAGTGCTCACAGGGGGCTAAACAATGACGAGCAGTACTTC.

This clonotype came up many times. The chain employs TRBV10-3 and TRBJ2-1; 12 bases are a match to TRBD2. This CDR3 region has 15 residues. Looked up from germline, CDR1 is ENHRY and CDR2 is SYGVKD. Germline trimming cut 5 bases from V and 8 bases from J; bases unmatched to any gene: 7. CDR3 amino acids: CAISRLAGESHEQFF. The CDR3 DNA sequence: TGTGCCATCAGTCGACTAGCGGGAGAGTCCCATGAGCAGTTCTTC.

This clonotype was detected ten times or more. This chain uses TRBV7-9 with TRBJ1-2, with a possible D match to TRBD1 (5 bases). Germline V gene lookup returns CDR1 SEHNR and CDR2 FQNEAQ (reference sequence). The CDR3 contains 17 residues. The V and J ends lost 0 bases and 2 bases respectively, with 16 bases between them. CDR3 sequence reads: CASSLAGLPNLNYGYTF. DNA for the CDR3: TGTGCCAGCAGCTTAGCGGGGCTACCTAATCTGAACTATGGCTACACCTTC.

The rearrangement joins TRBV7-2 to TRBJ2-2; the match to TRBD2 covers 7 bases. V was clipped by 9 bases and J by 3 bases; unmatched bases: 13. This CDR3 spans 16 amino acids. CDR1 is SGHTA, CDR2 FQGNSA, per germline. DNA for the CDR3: TGTGCCAGTAGCATTAGAGCGGGGATGGACACCGGGGAGCTGTTTTTT. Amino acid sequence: CASSIRAGMDTGELFF.

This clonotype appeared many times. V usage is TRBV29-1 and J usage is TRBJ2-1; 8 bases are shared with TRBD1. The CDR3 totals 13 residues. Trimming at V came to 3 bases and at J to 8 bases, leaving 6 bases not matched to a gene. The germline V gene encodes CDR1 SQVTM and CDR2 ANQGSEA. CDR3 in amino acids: CSVDRGRSYEQFF. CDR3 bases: TGCAGCGTTGACAGGGGGCGATCCTATGAGCAGTTCTTC.

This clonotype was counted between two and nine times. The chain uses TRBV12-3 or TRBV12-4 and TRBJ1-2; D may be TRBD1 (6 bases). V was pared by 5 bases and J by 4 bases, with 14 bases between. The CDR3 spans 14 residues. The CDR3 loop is CASSPGGLGYGYTF. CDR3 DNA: TGTGCCAGCAGTCCGGGGGGGCTCGGCTATGGCTACACCTTC.

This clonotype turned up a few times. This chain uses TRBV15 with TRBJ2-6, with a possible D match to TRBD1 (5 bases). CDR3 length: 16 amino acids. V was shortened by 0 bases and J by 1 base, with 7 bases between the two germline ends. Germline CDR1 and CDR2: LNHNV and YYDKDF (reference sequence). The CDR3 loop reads CATSRDRESGANVLTF. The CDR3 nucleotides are TGTGCCACCAGCAGAGACAGGGAATCTGGGGCCAACGTCCTGACTTTC. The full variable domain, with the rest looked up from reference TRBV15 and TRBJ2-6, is DAMVIQNPRYQVTQFGKPVTLSCSQTLNHNVMYWYQQKSSQAPKLLFHYYDKDFNNEADTPDNFQSRRPNTSFCFLDIRSPGLGDTAMYLCATSRDRESGANVLTFGAGSRLTVL.

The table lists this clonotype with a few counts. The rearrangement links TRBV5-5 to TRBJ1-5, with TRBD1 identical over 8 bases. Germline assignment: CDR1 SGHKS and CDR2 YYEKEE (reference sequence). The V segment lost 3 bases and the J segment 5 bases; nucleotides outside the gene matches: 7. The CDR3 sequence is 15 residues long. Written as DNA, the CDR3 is TGTGCCAGCAGCTCCCGGGGACAGGCCCATCAGCCCCAGCATTTT. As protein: CASSSRGQAHQPQHF.

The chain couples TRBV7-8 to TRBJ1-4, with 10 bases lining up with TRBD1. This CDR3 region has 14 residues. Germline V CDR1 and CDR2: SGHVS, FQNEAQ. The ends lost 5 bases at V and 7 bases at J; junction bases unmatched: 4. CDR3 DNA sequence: TGTGCCAGCAGCAACCGGGACAGGGGTGAAAAACTGTTTTTT. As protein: CASSNRDRGEKLFF.

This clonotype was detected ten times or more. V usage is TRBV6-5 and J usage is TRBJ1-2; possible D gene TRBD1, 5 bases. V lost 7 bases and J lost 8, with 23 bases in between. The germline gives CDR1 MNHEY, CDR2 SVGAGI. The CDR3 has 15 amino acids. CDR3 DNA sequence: TGTGCCAGCATCCACGCGGGACCGCCCCCGGAAGGCTACACCTTC. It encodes CASIHAGPPPEGYTF.

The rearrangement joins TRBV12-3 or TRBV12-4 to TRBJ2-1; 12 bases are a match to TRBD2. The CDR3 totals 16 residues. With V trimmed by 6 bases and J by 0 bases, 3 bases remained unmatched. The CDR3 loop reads CASRTTSGSSYNEQFF. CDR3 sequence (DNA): TGTGCCAGCAGGACGACTAGCGGGAGCTCCTACAATGAGCAGTTCTTC.

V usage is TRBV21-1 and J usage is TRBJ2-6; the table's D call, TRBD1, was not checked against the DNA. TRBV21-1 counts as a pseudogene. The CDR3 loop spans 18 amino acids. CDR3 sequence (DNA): TGTGCCAGCAGCAAAGGACGGGGACGGTCCTCTGGGGCCAACGTCCTGACTTTC. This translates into CASSKGRGRSSGANVLTF.

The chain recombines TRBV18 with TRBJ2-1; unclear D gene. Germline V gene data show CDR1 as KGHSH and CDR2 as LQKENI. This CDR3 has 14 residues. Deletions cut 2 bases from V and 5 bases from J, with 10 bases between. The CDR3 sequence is CASSPGITNNEQFF. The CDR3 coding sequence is TGTGCCAGCTCACCAGGGATAACAAACAATGAGCAGTTCTTC.

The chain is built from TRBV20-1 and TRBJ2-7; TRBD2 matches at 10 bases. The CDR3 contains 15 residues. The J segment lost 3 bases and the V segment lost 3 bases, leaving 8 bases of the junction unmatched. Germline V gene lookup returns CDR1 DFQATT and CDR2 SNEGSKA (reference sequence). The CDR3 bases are TGCAGTGCTAGCGTGGCTAGCGGGAGAATCTACGAGCAGTACTTC. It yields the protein CSASVASGRIYEQYF.

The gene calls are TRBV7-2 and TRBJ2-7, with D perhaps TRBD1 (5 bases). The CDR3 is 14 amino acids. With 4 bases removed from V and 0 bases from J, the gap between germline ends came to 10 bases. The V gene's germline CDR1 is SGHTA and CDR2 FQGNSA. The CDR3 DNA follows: TGTGCCAGCAGCTCCGACAGCCTCTCCTACGAGCAGTACTTC. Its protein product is CASSSDSLSYEQYF.